This TCR beta chain stems from a study of CD4+ T cells in melanoma. Using immunoSEQ multiplex PCR, the repertoire was profiled, and TCRdb retains in-frame clones only, with some absent. In the table there are about 9,900 clones, around 70% of which are singletons. The J segment lost 9 bases and the V segment lost 6 bases, leaving 8 bases of the junction unmatched. The CDR3 spans 14 residues. Germline V CDR1 and CDR2: SGHTA, FQGNSA. The TCR sequence derives from a human donor with melanoma. V and J are TRBV7-2 and TRBJ1-6; TRBD1 agrees at 7 bases. The source material was cells from a culture (not recorded whether cultured in vitro). Written as DNA, the CDR3 is TGTGCCAGCAGAGAACAGGGGATAGGTTCACCCCTCCACTTT. Its protein is CASREQGIGSPLHF.